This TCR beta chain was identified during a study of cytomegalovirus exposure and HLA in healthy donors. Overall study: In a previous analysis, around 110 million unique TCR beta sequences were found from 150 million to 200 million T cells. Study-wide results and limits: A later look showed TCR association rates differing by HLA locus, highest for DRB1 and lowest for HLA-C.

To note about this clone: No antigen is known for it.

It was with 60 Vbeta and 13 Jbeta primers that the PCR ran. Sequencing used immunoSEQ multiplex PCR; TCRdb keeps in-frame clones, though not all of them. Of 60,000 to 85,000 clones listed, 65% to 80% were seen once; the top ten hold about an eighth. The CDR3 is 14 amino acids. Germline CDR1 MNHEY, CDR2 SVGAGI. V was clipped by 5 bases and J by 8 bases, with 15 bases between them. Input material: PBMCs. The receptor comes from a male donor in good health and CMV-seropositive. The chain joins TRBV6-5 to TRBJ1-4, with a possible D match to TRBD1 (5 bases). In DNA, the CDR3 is TGTGCCAGCAGTACCTCCCTCCGACAGGAAAAACTGTTTTTT. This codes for CASSTSLRQEKLFF.